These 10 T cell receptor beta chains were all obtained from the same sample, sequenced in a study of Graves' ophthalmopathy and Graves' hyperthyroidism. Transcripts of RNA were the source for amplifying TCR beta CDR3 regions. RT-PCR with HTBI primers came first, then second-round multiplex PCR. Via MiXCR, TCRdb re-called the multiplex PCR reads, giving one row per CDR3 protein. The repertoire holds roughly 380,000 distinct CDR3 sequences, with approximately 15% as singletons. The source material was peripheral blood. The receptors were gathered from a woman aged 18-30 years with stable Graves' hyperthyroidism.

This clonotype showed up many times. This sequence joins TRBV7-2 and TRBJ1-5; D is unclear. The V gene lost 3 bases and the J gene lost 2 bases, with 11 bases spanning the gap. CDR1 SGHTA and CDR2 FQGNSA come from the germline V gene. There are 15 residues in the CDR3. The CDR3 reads CASSFFPSGNQPQHF. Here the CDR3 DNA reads TGTGCCAGCAGCTTTTTTCCCTCGGGCAATCAGCCCCAGCATTTT.

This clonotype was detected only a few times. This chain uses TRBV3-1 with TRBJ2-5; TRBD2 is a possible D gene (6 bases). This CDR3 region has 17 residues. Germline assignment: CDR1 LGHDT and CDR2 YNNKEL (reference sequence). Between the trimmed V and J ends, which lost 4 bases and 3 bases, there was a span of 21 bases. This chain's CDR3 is CASSPLGKRAAKETQYF. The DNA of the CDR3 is TGTGCCAGCAGCCCCTTAGGCAAGCGGGCGGCCAAAGAGACCCAGTACTTC.

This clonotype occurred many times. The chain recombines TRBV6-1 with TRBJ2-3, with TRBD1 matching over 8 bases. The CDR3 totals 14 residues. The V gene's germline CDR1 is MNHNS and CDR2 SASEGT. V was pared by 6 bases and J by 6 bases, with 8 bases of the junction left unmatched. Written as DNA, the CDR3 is TGTGCCAGCAGCAAACAGGGGGGCGTGGATACGCAGTATTTT. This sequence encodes CASSKQGGVDTQYF.

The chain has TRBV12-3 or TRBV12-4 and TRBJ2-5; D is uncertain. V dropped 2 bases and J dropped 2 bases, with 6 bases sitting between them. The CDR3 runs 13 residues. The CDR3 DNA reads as TGTGCCAGCAGTTTATTCCATCAAGAGACCCAGTACTTC. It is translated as CASSLFHQETQYF.

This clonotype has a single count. CDR3 DNA sequence: TGCGCCAGCAGCTTGGGCGCGGGGGGCAATCAGCCCCAGCATTTT. Its translation is CASSLGAGGNQPQHF. The chain has TRBV5-1 and TRBJ1-5, with D possibly matching TRBD1 (5 bases). CDR1 is SGHRS and CDR2 is YFSETQ in the germline V gene. The germline V and J ends were trimmed by 0 bases and 2 bases, with 9 bases remaining between them. CDR3 length: 15 residues.

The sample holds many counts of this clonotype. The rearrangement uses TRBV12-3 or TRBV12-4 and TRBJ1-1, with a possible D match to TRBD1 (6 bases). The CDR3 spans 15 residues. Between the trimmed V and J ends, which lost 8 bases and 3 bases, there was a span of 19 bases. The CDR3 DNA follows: TGTGCCAGCGGGCCAAGGGGGGTAAAGGACACTGAAGCTTTCTTT. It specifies CASGPRGVKDTEAFF.

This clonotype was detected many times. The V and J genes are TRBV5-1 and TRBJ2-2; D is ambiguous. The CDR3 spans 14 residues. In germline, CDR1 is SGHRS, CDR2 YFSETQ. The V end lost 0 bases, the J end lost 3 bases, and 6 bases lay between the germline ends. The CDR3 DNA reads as TGCGCCAGCAGCTTGGTTCGGTACACCGGGGAGCTGTTTTTT. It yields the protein CASSLVRYTGELFF.

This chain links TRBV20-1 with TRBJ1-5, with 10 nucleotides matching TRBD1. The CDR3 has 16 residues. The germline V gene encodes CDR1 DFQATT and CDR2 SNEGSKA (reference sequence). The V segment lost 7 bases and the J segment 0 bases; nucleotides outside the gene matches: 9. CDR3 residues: CSGISGQGISNQPQHF. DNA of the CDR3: TGCAGTGGGATTTCGGGACAGGGGATTAGCAATCAGCCCCAGCATTTT.

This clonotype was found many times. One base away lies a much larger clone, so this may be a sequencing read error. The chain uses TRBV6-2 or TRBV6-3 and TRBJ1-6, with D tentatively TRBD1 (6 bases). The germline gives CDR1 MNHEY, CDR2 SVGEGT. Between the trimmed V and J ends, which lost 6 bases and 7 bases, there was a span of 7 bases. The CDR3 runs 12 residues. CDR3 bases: TGTGCCAGCAGCACAGGGAATTCACCCCTCCACTTT. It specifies CASSTGNSPLHF.

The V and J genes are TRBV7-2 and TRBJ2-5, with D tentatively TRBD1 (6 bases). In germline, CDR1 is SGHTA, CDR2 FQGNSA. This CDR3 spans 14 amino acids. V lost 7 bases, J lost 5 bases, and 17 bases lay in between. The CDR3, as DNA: TGTGCCAGCAACTCAGGGGTCTCCCGGGAGACCCAGTACTTC. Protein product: CASNSGVSRETQYF.